The 17 T cell receptor beta chains below all came from one sample that was sequenced in a study of OX40 agonist ivuxolimab in advanced cancers. Here immunoSEQ multiplex PCR was the method, and the copy in TCRdb shows in-frame clones only, minus some. The table has nearly 110,000 clones, approximately 90% seen once. The input for sequencing was CD4+ or CD8+ T cells sorted from blood, taken in a trial of the OX40 agonist ivuxolimab. These receptors all come from an adult with an advanced solid tumor such as melanoma, head and neck, liver or kidney cancer.

This clone was detected only once. The V call is TRBV6-1, the J call TRBJ2-7, with a possible D match to TRBD1 (6 bases). Between the trimmed V and J ends, which lost 8 bases and 3 bases, there was a span of 14 bases. The CDR3 totals 13 residues. Germline CDR1 and CDR2: MNHNS and SASEGT. CDR3 residues: CASGYYRDYEQYF. In DNA form, the CDR3 reads TGTGCCAGCGGCTATTACAGGGACTACGAGCAGTACTTC.

The chain is built from TRBV29-1 and TRBJ2-5; TRBD1 agrees at 8 bases. The V segment lost 6 bases and the J segment 4 bases; nucleotides outside the gene matches: 7. Germline assignment: CDR1 SQVTM and CDR2 ANQGSEA. This CDR3 has 13 residues. The DNA for the CDR3 is TGCAGCGTCCCGGACAGGGCCTCAGAGACCCAGTACTTC. Translating gives CSVPDRASETQYF. Together with reference TRBV29-1 and TRBJ2-5, the CDR3 gives the full variable domain: SAVISQKPSRDICQRGTSLTIQCQVDSQVTMMFWYRQQPGQSLTLIATANQGSEATYESGFVIDKFPISRPNLTFSTLTVSNMSPEDSSIYLCSVPDRASETQYFGPGTRLLVL.

This rearrangement joins TRBV30 to TRBJ1-3; D remains ambiguous. Looked up from germline, CDR1 is GTSNPN and CDR2 is SVGIG (reference sequence). The CDR3 runs to 11 residues. Trimming removed 3 bases at V and 2 bases at J, with 2 bases between. CDR3 residues: CAWRPGNTIYF. The CDR3 DNA follows: TGTGCCTGGAGACCTGGAAACACCATATATTTT.

A single count supports this clone. J is TRBJ1-2 and V is TRBV4-1, with TRBD1 matching 9 bases. Germline lookup yields CDR1 MGHRA and CDR2 YSYEKL. The CDR3 has 15 amino acids. V shed 6 bases, J shed 7 bases, and the junction held 12 bases outside the gene matches. The CDR3 region is CASRKPGTGKFGYTF. In DNA, the CDR3 is TGCGCCAGCAGGAAACCCGGGACAGGGAAGTTTGGCTACACCTTC.

The chain has TRBV9 and TRBJ2-2; 8 nucleotides line up with TRBD2. The V and J ends lost 4 bases and 6 bases, in that order; junction bases with no gene match: 5. The CDR3 length is 14 residues. Germline assignment: CDR1 SGDLS and CDR2 YYNGEE. The CDR3 DNA reads as TGTGCCAGCAGCCGGGGGGGCGGGGCCGGGGAGCTGTTTTTT. Translated: CASSRGGGAGELFF.

The chain combines TRBV9 with TRBJ1-6; possible D gene TRBD1, 6 bases. The CDR3 covers 13 residues. CDR1 is SGDLS and CDR2 is YYNGEE in the germline V gene. The germline V and J ends were trimmed by 6 bases and 9 bases, with 13 bases remaining between them. The CDR3 sequence is CASNQGRVSPLHF. CDR3 nucleotide sequence: TGTGCCAGCAACCAGGGGCGCGTTTCACCCCTCCACTTT.

This clone has only one observation. The sample has other DNA sequences that encode this CDR3 too. The genes are TRBV29-1 and TRBJ1-2, with 9 bases matching TRBD1. Germline-derived CDR1 and CDR2 are SQVTM and ANQGSEA. V shed 4 bases, J shed 9 bases, and the junction held 15 bases outside the gene matches. The CDR3 sequence is 15 residues long. As DNA, the CDR3 is TGCAGCGTTGGGTATATTGACAGGGGGGGGCGGCGCTACACCTTC. Translating gives CSVGYIDRGGRRYTF.

This chain uses TRBV6-1 with TRBJ1-6; TRBD1 aligns across 7 bases. The trim removed 4 bases at V and 10 bases at J, leaving 16 bases unmatched. CDR3 length: 17 residues. Germline V gene data show CDR1 as MNHNS and CDR2 as SASEGT. The CDR3 DNA is TGTGCCAGCAGTGCAGGGGCCGGGGACAGAGTTTTCTCACCCCTCCACTTT. It encodes CASSAGAGDRVFSPLHF.

This chain joins TRBV19 and TRBJ2-3, with D possibly matching TRBD1 (6 bases). Trimming shortened V by 7 bases and J by 0 bases, and 14 bases separated the two germline ends. The CDR3 is made up of 15 amino acids. Germline values: CDR1 LNHDA, CDR2 SQIVND (reference sequence). CDR3: CASKNGGSSTDTQYF. The DNA for the CDR3 is TGTGCCAGTAAAAATGGGGGCTCTAGCACAGATACGCAGTATTTT. The full variable domain, completed using reference TRBV19 and TRBJ2-3, is DGGITQSPKYLFRKEGQNVTLSCEQNLNHDAMYWYRQDPGQGLRLIYYSQIVNDFQKGDIAEGYSVSREKKESFPLTVTSAQKNPTAFYLCASKNGGSSTDTQYFGPGTRLTVL.

This chain uses TRBV7-2 with TRBJ2-1; D is undetermined. Germline values: CDR1 SGHTA, CDR2 FQGNSA. Trimming removed 1 base from V and 0 bases from J, with 7 bases in between. The CDR3 spans 15 residues. The CDR3 protein is CASSLGPSSYNEQFF. The CDR3 DNA reads as TGTGCCAGCAGCTTAGGGCCCTCCTCCTACAATGAGCAGTTCTTC.

The chain joins TRBV28 to TRBJ2-7; 9 positions agree with TRBD1. CDR3 length: 14 amino acids. V shed 6 bases, J shed 4 bases, and the junction held 7 bases outside the gene matches. The germline gives CDR1 MDHEN, CDR2 SYDVKM. CDR3 bases: TGTGCCAGCAGCCCCCGACAGGGGGGGTACGAGCAGTACTTC. This sequence encodes CASSPRQGGYEQYF. Filled out from reference TRBV28 and TRBJ2-7, the complete variable domain reads DVKVTQSSRYLVKRTGEKVFLECVQDMDHENMFWYRQDPGLGLRLIYFSYDVKMKEKGDIPEGYSVSREKKERFSLILESASTNQTSMYLCASSPRQGGYEQYFGPGTRLTVT.

J is TRBJ2-3 and V is TRBV9; 9 nucleotides match TRBD2. J was trimmed by 0 bases and V by 1 base; bases with no gene match: 0. The length of the CDR3 is 15 residues. CDR1 and CDR2 (germline): SGDLS, YYNGEE. CDR3: CASSVLAGSTDTQYF. The DNA for the CDR3 is TGTGCCAGCAGCGTACTAGCGGGGAGCACAGATACGCAGTATTTT.

The J gene is TRBJ1-5, the V gene TRBV28; D remains unclear. CDR3 length: 14 amino acids. In germline, CDR1 is MDHEN, CDR2 SYDVKM. With 4 bases removed from V and 3 bases from J, the gap between germline ends came to 10 bases. In nucleotides, the CDR3 is TGTGCCAGCAGTTCCGGGCCCCTCAATCAGCCCCAGCATTTT. Encoded protein: CASSSGPLNQPQHF.

The genes are TRBV2 and TRBJ2-3; D may be TRBD1 (6 bases). Trimming shortened V by 7 bases and J by 2 bases, and 10 bases separated the two germline ends. Germline CDR1 is SNHLY and CDR2 is FYNNEI. This CDR3 comprises 13 residues. CDR3 sequence: CASTGQLTDTQYF. CDR3 nucleotide sequence: TGTGCCAGCACCGGACAGCTCACAGATACGCAGTATTTT.

The gene calls are TRBV6-1 and TRBJ1-2, with D tentatively TRBD1 (6 bases). The V end was cut by 2 bases, the J end by 0 bases, with 13 bases between. Germline-derived CDR1 and CDR2 are MNHNS and SASEGT. The CDR3 totals 16 residues. CDR3 in amino acids: CASSERWAGANYGYTF. The CDR3 DNA is TGTGCCAGCAGTGAAAGGTGGGCAGGGGCTAACTATGGCTACACCTTC.

This chain links TRBV18 with TRBJ2-1; D is possibly TRBD1 (6 bases). There are 16 residues in the CDR3. Trimming cost V 2 bases and J 10 bases, with 21 bases left between them. Looked up from germline, CDR1 is KGHSH and CDR2 is LQKENI. The CDR3 here is CASSPKQGWLVSEQFF. The CDR3, as DNA: TGTGCCAGCTCACCAAAACAGGGATGGTTGGTAAGCGAGCAGTTCTTC.

The chain is built from TRBV5-5 and TRBJ1-2; 8 bases line up with TRBD1. After removal of 4 bases from V and 4 bases from J, the junction contained 6 bases not matched to a gene. Per germline, CDR1 SGHKS and CDR2 YYEKEE (reference sequence). The CDR3 runs 14 residues. The CDR3 DNA reads as TGTGCCAGCAGCACCGGACAGGGCGGCTATGGCTACACCTTC. It translates to CASSTGQGGYGYTF.